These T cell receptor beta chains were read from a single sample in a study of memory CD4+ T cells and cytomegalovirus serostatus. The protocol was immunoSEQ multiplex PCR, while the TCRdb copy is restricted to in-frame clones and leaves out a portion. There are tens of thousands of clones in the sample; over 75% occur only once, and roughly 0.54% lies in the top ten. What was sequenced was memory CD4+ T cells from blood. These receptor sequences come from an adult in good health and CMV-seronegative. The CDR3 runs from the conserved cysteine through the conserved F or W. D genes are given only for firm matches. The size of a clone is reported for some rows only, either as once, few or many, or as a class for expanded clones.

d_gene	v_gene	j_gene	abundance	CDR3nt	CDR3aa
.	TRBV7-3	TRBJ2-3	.	TGTGCCAGCAGCTCAGGGCAGACAAAATCAGATACGCAGTATTTT	CASSSGQTKSDTQYF
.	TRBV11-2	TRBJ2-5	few	TGTGCCAGCAGCTTAGAAAGGGACACGGCGCTGGCCCAGTACTTC	CASSLERDTALAQYF
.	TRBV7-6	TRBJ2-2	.	TGTGCCAGCAGCCCTAGACTAACCACCGGGGAGCTGTTTTTT	CASSPRLTTGELFF
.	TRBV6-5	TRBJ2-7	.	TGTGCCAGCAGTTACAAGGGACCCTGGACCTACGAGCAGTACTTC	CASSYKGPWTYEQYF
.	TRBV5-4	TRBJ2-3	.	TGTTCGTTAAAGGGACAAAACACAGATACGCAGTATTTT	CSLKGQNTDTQYF
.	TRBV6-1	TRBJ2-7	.	TGTGCCAGCAGTGAAGCTTTCGGGGCTACCTACGAGCAGTACTTC	CASSEAFGATYEQYF
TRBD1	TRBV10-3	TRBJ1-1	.	TGTGCCATCAGTGATCCCCTTCGGACAGGGACGAACACTGAAGCTTTCTTT	CAISDPLRTGTNTEAFF
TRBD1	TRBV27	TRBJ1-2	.	TGTGCCAGCAGTTTGCCCACAGGGGGTGGCTACACCTTC	CASSLPTGGGYTF
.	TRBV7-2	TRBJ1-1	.	TGTGCCAGCAGCCTGGGGCGGGTAATGAACACTGAAGCTTTCTTT	CASSLGRVMNTEAFF
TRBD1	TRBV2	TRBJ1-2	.	TGTGCCAGCCTCGGGACAGGGGTAACTTTAGGCTATGGCTACACCTTC	CASLGTGVTLGYGYTF
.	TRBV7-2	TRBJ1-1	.	TGTGCCAGCAGCTCCCCGTCGGGGATAACGAACACTGAAGCTTTCTTT	CASSSPSGITNTEAFF
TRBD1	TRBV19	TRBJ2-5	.	TGTGCCAGTAGTATACTATTTACAGGGGTTAGGCAAGAGACCCAGTACTTC	CASSILFTGVRQETQYF
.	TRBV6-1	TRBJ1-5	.	TGTGCCAGCAGTGAAGCCGGGGCTAGCAATCAGCCCCAGCATTTT	CASSEAGASNQPQHF
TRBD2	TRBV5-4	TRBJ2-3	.	TGTGCCAGCAGCTTGGAGCGGGGCGGGTTGGATACGCAGTATTTT	CASSLERGGLDTQYF
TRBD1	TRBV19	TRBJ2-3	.	TGTGCCAGTACCACCCCGGGACAGGGGGGGGATACGCAGTATTTT	CASTTPGQGGDTQYF
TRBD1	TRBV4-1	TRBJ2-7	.	TGCGCCAGCAGCCCCCACTACGTCGGGACAGGATCCTACGAGCAGTACTTC	CASSPHYVGTGSYEQYF
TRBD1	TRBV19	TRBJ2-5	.	TGTGCCAGTAGTATAGGACAGGGATACCAAGAGACCCAGTACTTC	CASSIGQGYQETQYF
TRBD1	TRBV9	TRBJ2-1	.	TGTGCCAGCAGCCGACTGACAGGGTCCTACAATGAGCAGTTCTTC	CASSRLTGSYNEQFF
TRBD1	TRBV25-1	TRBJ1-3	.	TGTGCCAGCAACGGACAGGGGGAAAACACCATATATTTT	CASNGQGENTIYF
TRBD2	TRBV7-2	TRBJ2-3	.	TGTGCCAGCACGGGGAGGGTCGCAGATACGCAGTATTTT	CASTGRVADTQYF
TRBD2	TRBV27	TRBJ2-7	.	TGTGCCAGCAGTTTGGAGGGGAGACTAGCGGGGACCTACGAGCAGTACTTC	CASSLEGRLAGTYEQYF
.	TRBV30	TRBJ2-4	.	TGTGCCTGGAGCCCTAACAAAAACATTCAGTACTTC	CAWSPNKNIQYF
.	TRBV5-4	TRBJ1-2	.	TGTGCCAGCAGCTCCGGGACATCCGTGTTGGATGGCTACACCTTC	CASSSGTSVLDGYTF
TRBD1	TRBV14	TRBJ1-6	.	TGTGCCAGCAAGGGGCCAGGGGGGAGTTCACCCCTCCACTTT	CASKGPGGSSPLHF
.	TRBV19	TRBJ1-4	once	TGTGCCAGTAGTATAGACTGGCGGGATGAAAAACTGTTTTTT	CASSIDWRDEKLFF
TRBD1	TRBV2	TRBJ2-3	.	TGTGCCAGCAGTGCACGGACAGGGGGGACAGATACGCAGTATTTT	CASSARTGGTDTQYF
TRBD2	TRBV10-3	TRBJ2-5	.	TGTGCCATCAGTGACCCAGCGGGGGGGCGAGAGACCCAGTACTTC	CAISDPAGGRETQYF
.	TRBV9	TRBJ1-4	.	TGTGCCAGCAGCCTAGGGAATGAAAAACTGTTTTTT	CASSLGNEKLFF
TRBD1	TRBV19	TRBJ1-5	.	TGTGCCAGCCGGGACAGGGGCAACAATCAGCCCCAGCATTTT	CASRDRGNNQPQHF
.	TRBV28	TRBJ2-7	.	TGTGCCAGCAGTCCAGTGGGGGTGGTCTACTACGAGCAGTACTTC	CASSPVGVVYYEQYF
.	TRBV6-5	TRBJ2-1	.	TGTGCCAGCAGTTATATGGCCGGGGGCGCATACAATGAGCAGTTCTTC	CASSYMAGGAYNEQFF
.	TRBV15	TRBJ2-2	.	TGTGCCACCAGCAGAGACAGGGCTAACACCGGGGAGCTGTTTTTT	CATSRDRANTGELFF
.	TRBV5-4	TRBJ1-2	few	TGTGCCAGCAGCTTCTACGGGGCTTCCTATGGCTACACCTTC	CASSFYGASYGYTF
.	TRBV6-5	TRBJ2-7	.	TGTGCCAGCAGTTCTGCAGGGTCCAGGAGTGACGAGCAGTACTTC	CASSSAGSRSDEQYF
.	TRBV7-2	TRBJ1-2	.	TGTGCCAGCAGCCCCCGGGGCGCAGGGATGGGTGGCTACACCTTC	CASSPRGAGMGGYTF
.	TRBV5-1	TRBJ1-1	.	TGCGCCAGCAACTTAGGGGGGTTGAACACTGAAGCTTTCTTT	CASNLGGLNTEAFF
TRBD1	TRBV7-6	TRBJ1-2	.	TGTGCCAGCAGCCCAGAGACAGGGGTCAACTATGGCTACACCTTC	CASSPETGVNYGYTF
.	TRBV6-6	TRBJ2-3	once	TGTGCCAGCAGTTACCCCGGGACCATGGGCGCAGATACGCAGTATTTT	CASSYPGTMGADTQYF
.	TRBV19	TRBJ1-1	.	TGTGCCAGTAGTGTACGGACAGCGGGCGGGAACACTGAAGCTTTCTTT	CASSVRTAGGNTEAFF
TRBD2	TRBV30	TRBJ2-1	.	TGTGCCTGGAGTGCCGCGTTGCGGGGGGGCCTAAAGGGAAATTTGAATGAGCAGTTCTTC	CAWSAALRGGLKGNLNEQFF
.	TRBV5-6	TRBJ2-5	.	TGTGCCAGCAGCTTGGTTGCAGGGTTCCCAGAGACCCAGTACTTC	CASSLVAGFPETQYF
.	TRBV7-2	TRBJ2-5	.	TGTGCCAGCAGCTTAGGGACAGTAAAAGAGACCCAGTACTTC	CASSLGTVKETQYF
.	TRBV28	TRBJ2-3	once	TGTGCCAGCAGACCAGGACTAAGCACAGATACGCAGTATTTT	CASRPGLSTDTQYF
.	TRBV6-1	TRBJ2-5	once	TGTGCCAGCACCGCTCGACATCCCAAAGAGACCCAGTACTTC	CASTARHPKETQYF
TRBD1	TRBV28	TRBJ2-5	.	TGTGCCAGCAGTACCACAGGGGGCGCAGAGACCCAGTACTTC	CASSTTGGAETQYF
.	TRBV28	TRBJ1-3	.	TGTGCCAGCAGGGCCGGAAACACCATATATTTT	CASRAGNTIYF
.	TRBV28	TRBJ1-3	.	TGTGCCAGCAGTAGCATGATCTCTGGAAACACCATATATTTT	CASSSMISGNTIYF
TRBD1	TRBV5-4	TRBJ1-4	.	TGTGCCAGCAGCTCTACAGGGGAGGAAAAACTGTTTTTT	CASSSTGEEKLFF
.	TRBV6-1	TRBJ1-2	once	TGTGCCAGCAGTGTTAATCCGGGTATGGGTGGCTACACCTTC	CASSVNPGMGGYTF
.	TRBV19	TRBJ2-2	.	TGTGCCAGTAGACCACGTAATACAGGGAACACCGGGGAGCTGTTTTTT	CASRPRNTGNTGELFF
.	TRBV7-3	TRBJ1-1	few	TGTGCCAGCAGCTTATCGGGGGGCACTGAAGCTTTCTTT	CASSLSGGTEAFF
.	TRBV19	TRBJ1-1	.	TGTGCCAGTAGTATCGACTTGACCAGCACTGAAGCTTTCTTT	CASSIDLTSTEAFF
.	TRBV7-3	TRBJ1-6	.	TGTGCCAGCAGCCCGCAAGGGGACTCACCCCTCCACTTT	CASSPQGDSPLHF
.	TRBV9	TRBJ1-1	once	TGTGCCAGCAGCGTAGGGTCCGCATTCAACACTGAAGCTTTCTTT	CASSVGSAFNTEAFF
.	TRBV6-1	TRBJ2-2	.	TGTGCCAGCAGAGACCTCACCGGGGAGCTGTTTTTT	CASRDLTGELFF
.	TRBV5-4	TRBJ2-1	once	TGTGCCAGCACCGGCCCTCCCTACAATGAGCAGTTCTTC	CASTGPPYNEQFF
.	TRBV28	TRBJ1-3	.	TGTGCCAGCACCGAACAGAGTAGGGGCACCATATATTTT	CASTEQSRGTIYF
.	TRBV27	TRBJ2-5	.	TGTGCCAGCAGTCATAGGGGCGATAAAGAGACCCAGTACTTC	CASSHRGDKETQYF
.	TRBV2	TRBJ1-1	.	TGTGCCAGCAGCCACAGGGTAATGGACACTGAAGCTTTCTTT	CASSHRVMDTEAFF